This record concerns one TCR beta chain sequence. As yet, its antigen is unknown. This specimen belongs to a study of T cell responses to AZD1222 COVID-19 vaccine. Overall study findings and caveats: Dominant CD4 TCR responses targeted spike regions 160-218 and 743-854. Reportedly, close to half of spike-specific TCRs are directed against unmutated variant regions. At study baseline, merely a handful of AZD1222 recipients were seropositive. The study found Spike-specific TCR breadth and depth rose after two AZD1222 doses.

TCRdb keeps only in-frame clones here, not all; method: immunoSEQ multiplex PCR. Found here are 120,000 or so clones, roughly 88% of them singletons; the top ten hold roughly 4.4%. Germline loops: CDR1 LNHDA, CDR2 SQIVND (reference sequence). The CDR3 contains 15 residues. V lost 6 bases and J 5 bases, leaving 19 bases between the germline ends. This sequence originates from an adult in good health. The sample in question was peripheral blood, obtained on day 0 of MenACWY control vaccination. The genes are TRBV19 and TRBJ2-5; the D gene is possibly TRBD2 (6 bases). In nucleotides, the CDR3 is TGTGCCAGTAGCATATGGGGCGGGACGGCGGAGACCCAGTACTTC. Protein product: CASSIWGGTAETQYF.